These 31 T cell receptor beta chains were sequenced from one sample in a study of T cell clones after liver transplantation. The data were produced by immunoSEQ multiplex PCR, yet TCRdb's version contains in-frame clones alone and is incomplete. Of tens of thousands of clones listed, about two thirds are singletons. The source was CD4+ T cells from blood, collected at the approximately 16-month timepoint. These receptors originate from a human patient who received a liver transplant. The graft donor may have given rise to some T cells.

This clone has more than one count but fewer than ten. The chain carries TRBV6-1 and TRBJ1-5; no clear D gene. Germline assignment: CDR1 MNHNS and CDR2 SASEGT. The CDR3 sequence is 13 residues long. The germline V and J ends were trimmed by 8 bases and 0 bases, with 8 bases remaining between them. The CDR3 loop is CASGEYSNQPQHF. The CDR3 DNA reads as TGTGCCAGCGGCGAATATAGCAATCAGCCCCAGCATTTT.

In DNA, the CDR3 is TGTGCCATCAGCGATAATACGGACAGGGGGCGGGGCGAGCAGTACTTC. Translated, it gives CAISDNTDRGRGEQYF. J is TRBJ2-7 and V is TRBV10-3; 11 positions match TRBD1. Germline V lookup: CDR1 ENHRY, CDR2 SYGVKD. The CDR3 runs 16 residues. V gave up 6 bases and J gave up 6 bases; unmatched junction bases: 13.

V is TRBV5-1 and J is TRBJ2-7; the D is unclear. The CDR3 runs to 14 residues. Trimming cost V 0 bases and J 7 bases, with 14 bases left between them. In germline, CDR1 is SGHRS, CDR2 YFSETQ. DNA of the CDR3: TGCGCCAGCAGCTTGGACCCCCAAAGACCGGAGCAGTACTTC. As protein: CASSLDPQRPEQYF.

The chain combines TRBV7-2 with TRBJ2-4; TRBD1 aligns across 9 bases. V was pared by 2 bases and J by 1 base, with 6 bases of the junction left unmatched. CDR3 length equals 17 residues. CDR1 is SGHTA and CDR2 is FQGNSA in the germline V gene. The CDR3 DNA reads TGTGCCAGCAGCTTACGGTGGGACAGGGTGGCCAAAAACATTCAGTACTTC. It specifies CASSLRWDRVAKNIQYF. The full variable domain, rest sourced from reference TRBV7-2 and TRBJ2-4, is GAGVSQSPSNKVTEKGKDVELRCDPISGHTALYWYRQSLGQGLEFLIYFQGNSAPDKSGLPSDRFSAERTGGSVSTLTIQRTQQEDSAVYLCASSLRWDRVAKNIQYFGAGTRLSVL.

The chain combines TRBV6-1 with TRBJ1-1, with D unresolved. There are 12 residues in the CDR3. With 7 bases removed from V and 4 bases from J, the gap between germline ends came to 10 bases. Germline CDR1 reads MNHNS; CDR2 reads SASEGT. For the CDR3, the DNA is TGTGCCAGCACGGGCAGCGCCACTGAAGCTTTCTTT. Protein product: CASTGSATEAFF.

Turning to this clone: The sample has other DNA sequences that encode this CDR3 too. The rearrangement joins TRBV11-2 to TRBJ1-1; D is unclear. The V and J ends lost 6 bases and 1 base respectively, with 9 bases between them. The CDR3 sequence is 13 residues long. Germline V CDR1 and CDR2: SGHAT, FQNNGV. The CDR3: CASSLTENTEAFF. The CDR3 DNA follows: TGTGCCAGCAGTCTTACAGAGAACACTGAAGCTTTCTTT.

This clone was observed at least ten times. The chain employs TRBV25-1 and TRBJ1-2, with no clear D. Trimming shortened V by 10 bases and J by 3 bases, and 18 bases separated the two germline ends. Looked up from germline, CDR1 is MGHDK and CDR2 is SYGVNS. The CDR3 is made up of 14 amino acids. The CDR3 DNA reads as TGTGCCACCCTCGGGGAGGGTAGGCACTATGGCTACACCTTC. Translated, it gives CATLGEGRHYGYTF.

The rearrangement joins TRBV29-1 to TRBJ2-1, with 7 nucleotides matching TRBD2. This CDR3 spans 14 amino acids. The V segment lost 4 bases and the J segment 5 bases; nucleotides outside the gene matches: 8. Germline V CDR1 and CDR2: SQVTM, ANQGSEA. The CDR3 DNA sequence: TGCAGCGTTGGTCGGCTAGCGGCTGACAATGAGCAGTTCTTC. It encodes CSVGRLAADNEQFF.

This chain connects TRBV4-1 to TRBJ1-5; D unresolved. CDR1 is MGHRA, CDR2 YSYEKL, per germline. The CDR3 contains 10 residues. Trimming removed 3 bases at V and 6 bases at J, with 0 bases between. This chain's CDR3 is CASSHQPQHF. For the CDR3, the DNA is TGCGCCAGCAGCCATCAGCCCCAGCATTTT.

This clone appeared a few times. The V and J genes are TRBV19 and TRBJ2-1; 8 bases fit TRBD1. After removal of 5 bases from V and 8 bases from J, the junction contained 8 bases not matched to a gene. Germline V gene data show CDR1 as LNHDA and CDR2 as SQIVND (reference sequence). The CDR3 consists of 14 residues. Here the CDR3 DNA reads TGTGCCAGTAGTCAAGTAACAGGGGGACATGAGCAGTTCTTC. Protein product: CASSQVTGGHEQFF.

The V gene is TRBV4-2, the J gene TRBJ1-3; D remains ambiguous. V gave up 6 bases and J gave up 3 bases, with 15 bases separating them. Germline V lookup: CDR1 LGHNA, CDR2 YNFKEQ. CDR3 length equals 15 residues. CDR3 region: CASRNEPDFGNTIYF. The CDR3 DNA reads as TGTGCCAGCAGAAACGAGCCGGACTTTGGAAACACCATATATTTT.

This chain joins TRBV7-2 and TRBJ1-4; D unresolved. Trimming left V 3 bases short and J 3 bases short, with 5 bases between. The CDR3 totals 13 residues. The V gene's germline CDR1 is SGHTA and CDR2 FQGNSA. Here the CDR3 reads CASSFASNEKLFF. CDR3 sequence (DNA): TGTGCCAGCAGCTTTGCTTCTAATGAAAAACTGTTTTTT.

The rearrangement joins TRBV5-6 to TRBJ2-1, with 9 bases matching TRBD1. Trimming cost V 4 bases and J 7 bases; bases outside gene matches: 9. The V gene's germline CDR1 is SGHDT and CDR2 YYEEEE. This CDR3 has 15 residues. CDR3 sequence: CASSLGQGGGNEQFF. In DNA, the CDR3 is TGTGCCAGCAGCCTGGGACAGGGAGGTGGTAATGAGCAGTTCTTC.

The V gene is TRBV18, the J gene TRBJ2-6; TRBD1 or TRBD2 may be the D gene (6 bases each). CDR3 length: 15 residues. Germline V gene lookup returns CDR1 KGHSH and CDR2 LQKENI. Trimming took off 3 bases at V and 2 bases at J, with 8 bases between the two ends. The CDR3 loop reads CASSPGGPGANVLTF. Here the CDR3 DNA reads TGTGCCAGCTCACCGGGGGGCCCTGGGGCCAACGTCCTGACTTTC. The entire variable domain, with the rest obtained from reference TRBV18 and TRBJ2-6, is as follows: NAGVMQNPRHLVRRRGQEARLRCSPMKGHSHVYWYRQLPEEGLKFMVYLQKENIIDESGMPKERFSAEFPKEGPSILRIQQVVRGDSAAYFCASSPGGPGANVLTFGAGSRLTVL.

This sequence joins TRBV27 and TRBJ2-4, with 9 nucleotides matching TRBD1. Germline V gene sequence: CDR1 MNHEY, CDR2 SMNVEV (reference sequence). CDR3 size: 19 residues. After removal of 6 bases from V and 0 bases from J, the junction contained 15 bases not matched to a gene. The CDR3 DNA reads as TGTGCCAGCAGCCCCAGGGGACAGGGTCTTCTCCTAGCCAAAAACATTCAGTACTTC. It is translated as CASSPRGQGLLLAKNIQYF.

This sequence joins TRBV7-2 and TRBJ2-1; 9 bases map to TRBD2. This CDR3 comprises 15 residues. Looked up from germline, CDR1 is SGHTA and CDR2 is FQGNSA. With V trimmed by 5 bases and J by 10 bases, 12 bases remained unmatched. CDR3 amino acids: CASSAPGTSSREQFF. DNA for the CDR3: TGTGCCAGCAGCGCCCCCGGGACTAGCAGCAGGGAGCAGTTCTTC.

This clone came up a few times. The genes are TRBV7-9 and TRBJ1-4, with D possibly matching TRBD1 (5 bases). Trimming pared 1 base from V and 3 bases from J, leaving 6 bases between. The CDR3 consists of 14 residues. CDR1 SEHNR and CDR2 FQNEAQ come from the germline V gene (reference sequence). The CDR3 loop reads CASSLGGPNEKLFF. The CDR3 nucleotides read TGTGCCAGCAGCTTAGGGGGCCCTAATGAAAAACTGTTTTTT.

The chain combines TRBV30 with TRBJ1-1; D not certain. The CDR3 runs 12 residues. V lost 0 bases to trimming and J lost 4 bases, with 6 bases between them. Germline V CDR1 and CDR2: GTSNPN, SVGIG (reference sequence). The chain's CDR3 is CAWSVFPTEAFF. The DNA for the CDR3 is TGTGCCTGGAGTGTATTTCCCACTGAAGCTTTCTTT.

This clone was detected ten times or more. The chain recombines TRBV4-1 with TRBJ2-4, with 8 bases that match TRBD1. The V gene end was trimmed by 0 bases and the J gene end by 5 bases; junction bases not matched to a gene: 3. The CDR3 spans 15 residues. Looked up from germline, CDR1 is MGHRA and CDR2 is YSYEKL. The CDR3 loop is CASSQDPGQENIQYF. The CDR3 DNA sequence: TGCGCCAGCAGCCAAGATCCGGGACAGGAAAACATTCAGTACTTC.

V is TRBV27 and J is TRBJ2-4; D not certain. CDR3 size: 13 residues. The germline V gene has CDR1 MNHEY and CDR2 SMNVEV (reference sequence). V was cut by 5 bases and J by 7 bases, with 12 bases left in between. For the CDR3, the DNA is TGTGCCAGCAGTCCCGGGCCACAGAACATTCAGTACTTC. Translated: CASSPGPQNIQYF.

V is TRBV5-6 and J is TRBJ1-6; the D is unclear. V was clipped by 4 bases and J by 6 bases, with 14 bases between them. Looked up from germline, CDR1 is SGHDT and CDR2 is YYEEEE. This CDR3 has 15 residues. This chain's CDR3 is CASSSRVTINSPLHF. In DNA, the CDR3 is TGTGCCAGCAGCAGCCGGGTCACAATTAATTCACCCCTCCACTTT.

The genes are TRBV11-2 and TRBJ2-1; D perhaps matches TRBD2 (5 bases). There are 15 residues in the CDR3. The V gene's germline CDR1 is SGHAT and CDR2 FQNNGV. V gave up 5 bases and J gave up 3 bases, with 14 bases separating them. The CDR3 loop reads CASSPQRTLYNEQFF. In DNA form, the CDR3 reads TGTGCCAGCAGCCCCCAGAGGACTCTCTACAATGAGCAGTTCTTC.

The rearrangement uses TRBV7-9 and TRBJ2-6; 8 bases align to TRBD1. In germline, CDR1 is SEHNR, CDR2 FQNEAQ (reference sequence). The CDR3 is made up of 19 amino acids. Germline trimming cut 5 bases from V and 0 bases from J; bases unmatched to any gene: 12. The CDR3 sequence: CASSSYQGANPSGANVLTF. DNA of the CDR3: TGTGCCAGCAGCAGTTACCAGGGGGCGAACCCCTCTGGGGCCAACGTCCTGACTTTC.

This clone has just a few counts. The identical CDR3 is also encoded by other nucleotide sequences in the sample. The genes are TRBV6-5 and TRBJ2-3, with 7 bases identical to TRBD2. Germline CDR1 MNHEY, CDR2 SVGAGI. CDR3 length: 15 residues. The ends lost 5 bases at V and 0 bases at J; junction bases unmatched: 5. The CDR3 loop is CASSRAGASTDTQYF. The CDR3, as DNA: TGTGCCAGCAGTCGGGCGGGAGCTAGCACAGATACGCAGTATTTT.

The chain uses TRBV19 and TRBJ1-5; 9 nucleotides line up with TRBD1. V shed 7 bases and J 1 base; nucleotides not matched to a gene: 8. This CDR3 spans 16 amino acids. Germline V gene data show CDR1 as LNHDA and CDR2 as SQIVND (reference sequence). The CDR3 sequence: CASTLGTGFSNQPQHF. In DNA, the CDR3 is TGTGCCAGTACCCTAGGGACAGGGTTCAGCAATCAGCCCCAGCATTTT.

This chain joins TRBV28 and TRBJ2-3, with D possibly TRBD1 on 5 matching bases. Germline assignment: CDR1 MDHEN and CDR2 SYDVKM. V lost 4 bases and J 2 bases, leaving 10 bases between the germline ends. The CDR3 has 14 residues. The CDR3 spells CASSWGRNTDTQYF. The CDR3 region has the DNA TGTGCCAGCAGTTGGGGCAGAAACACAGATACGCAGTATTTT.

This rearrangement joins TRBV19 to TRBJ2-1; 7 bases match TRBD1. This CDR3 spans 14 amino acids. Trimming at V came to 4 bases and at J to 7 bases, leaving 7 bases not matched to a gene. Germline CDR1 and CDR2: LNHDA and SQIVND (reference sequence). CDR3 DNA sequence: TGTGCCAGTAGTAGGGCAGGGGGTTTAAATGAGCAGTTCTTC. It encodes CASSRAGGLNEQFF.

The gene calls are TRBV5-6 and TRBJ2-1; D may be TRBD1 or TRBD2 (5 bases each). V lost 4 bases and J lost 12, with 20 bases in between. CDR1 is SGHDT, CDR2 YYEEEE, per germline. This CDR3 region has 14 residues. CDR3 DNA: TGTGCCAGCAGCCGCGCCGGGACCCAATTTGGGCAGTTCTTC. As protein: CASSRAGTQFGQFF.

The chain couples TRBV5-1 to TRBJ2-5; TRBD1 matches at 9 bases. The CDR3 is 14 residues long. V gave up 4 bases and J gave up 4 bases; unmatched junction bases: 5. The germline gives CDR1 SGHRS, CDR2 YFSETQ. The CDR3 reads CASSPTGGGETQYF. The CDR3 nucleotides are TGCGCCAGCAGCCCCACAGGGGGCGGAGAGACCCAGTACTTC.

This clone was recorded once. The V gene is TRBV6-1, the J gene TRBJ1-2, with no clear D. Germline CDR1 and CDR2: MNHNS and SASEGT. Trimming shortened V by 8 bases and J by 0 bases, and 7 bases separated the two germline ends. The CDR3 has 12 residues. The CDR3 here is CASGNTNYGYTF. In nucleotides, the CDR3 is TGTGCCAGCGGTAATACTAACTATGGCTACACCTTC.

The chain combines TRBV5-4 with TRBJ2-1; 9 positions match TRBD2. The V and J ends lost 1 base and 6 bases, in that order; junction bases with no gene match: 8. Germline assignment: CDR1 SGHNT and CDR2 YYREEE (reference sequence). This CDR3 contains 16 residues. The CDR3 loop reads CASSLTSGGFGNEQFF. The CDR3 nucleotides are TGTGCCAGCAGCTTGACCAGCGGGGGGTTCGGCAATGAGCAGTTCTTC.